This TCR beta chain derives from a study of high-grade serous ovarian cancer treatment subgroups. Findings of the study overall: Tumors within one patient showed repertoire similarity of about 0.095 to 0.85.

Concerning this clone: The antigen is not known.

The tumor samples were collected prior to definitive surgery or chemotherapy. Germline V gene data show CDR1 as KGHSH and CDR2 as LQKENI. This CDR3 spans 15 amino acids. After removal of 2 bases from V and 5 bases from J, the junction contained 6 bases not matched to a gene. Here immunoSEQ multiplex PCR was the method, and the copy in TCRdb shows in-frame clones only, minus some. The sample has under 15,000 clones, 88% seen once. The receptor was derived from a human donor with high-grade serous ovarian cancer. This sequence joins TRBV18 and TRBJ2-1; the match to TRBD1 covers 7 bases. The sequencing input was tumor tissue. CDR3 protein: CASSPARDSHNEQFF. CDR3 DNA: TGTGCCAGCTCACCAGCCCGGGACAGCCACAATGAGCAGTTCTTC.